This T cell receptor beta chain came from a study of early T cells in non-severe SARS-CoV-2 infection. Looking at the study overall: Sequencing targeted bulk RNA from unsorted whole blood, leaving chains unpaired. Study results and caveats: Anti-spike CD8 responses were favored in VDJdb matching, and private and CD4 specificities were missed.

Germline V gene sequence: CDR1 SGHKS, CDR2 YYEKEE (reference sequence). The CDR3 is 13 residues long. V dropped 4 bases and J dropped 6 bases, with 13 bases sitting between them. Concerning this clonotype: Its antigen is unknown.

Each cDNA molecule carried a unique molecular identifier. MiXCR, applied by TCRdb to the 5' RACE reads, yields one record per CDR3 protein. This table holds roughly 71,000 distinct CDR3 sequences, about 13% found once. Input material: whole blood. This TCR was sampled from an adult who was a healthcare worker with PCR-confirmed SARS-CoV-2 infection or an uninfected control (not recorded which). V is TRBV5-5 and J is TRBJ1-2; possibly TRBD1 for D (6 bases). CDR3 coding DNA: TGTGCCAGCAGCGAAGGACAGCTCCATGGCTACACCTTC. This gives the protein CASSEGQLHGYTF.